The 9 T cell receptor beta chains presented below share a single source sample, sequenced in a study of T-cell memory formation after mild COVID-19. TCRdb reprocessed the 5' RACE reads via MiXCR and lists one record per CDR3 protein. The repertoire holds about 130,000 distinct CDR3 sequences, about 17% seen once, with about 15% in the top ten. What was sequenced was PBMCs or a T cell subset sorted from them (not recorded which). These receptors were taken from an adult woman who had mild COVID-19 (a few samples of this study predate the infection). Cell type and time point are not known.

In this sample, this clonotype turned up many times. J is TRBJ2-3 and V is TRBV4-3; D uncertain. V was trimmed by 1 base and J by 1 base, leaving 6 bases between them. The CDR3 totals 14 residues. Looked up from germline, CDR1 is LGHNA and CDR2 is YSLEER. The CDR3 here is CASSQGGRTDTQYF. Written as DNA, the CDR3 is TGCGCCAGCAGCCAAGGCGGCCGCACAGATACGCAGTATTTT.

This clonotype was seen only a few times. This chain connects TRBV20-1 to TRBJ2-5; TRBD1 matches 7 bases. This CDR3 comprises 11 residues. The junction had 3 bases not matched to a gene; V was cut back by 4 bases and J by 7 bases. Germline V gene lookup returns CDR1 DFQATT and CDR2 SNEGSKA (reference sequence). This chain's CDR3 is CSAKGARTQYF. The CDR3 DNA reads as TGCAGTGCTAAGGGGGCAAGGACCCAGTACTTC.

This clonotype was counted only a few times. This chain joins TRBV7-2 and TRBJ2-2; unclear D gene. The V end lost 3 bases, the J end lost 7 bases, and 6 bases lay between the germline ends. Germline V CDR1 and CDR2: SGHTA, FQGNSA. The CDR3 consists of 12 residues. CDR3 DNA sequence: TGTGCCAGCAGCTTCGTGTTCGGGGAGCTGTTTTTT. Protein product: CASSFVFGELFF.

This clonotype turned up a few times. The rearrangement uses TRBV5-1 and TRBJ2-5; D call uncertain. The CDR3 extends over 14 amino acids. CDR1 SGHRS and CDR2 YFSETQ come from the germline V gene. V was clipped by 3 bases and J by 1 base, with 10 bases between them. DNA of the CDR3: TGCGCCAGCAGCTCGCGTGGCGGCCAAGAGACCCAGTACTTC. The encoded protein is CASSSRGGQETQYF.

This clonotype has just a few counts. J is TRBJ2-1 and V is TRBV5-1, with D perhaps matching TRBD1 (5 bases). CDR1 is SGHRS and CDR2 is YFSETQ in the germline V gene. Trimming left V 4 bases short and J 9 bases short, with 11 bases between. CDR3 size: 12 residues. CDR3 region: CASSPGSAEQFF. DNA for the CDR3: TGCGCCAGCAGCCCAGGGTCGGCTGAGCAGTTCTTC.

CDR3: CASRGVGGQLGGHEQYF. The CDR3 nucleotides read TGTGCTAGTCGTGGGGTTGGAGGGCAACTAGGAGGTCACGAGCAGTACTTC. The V call is TRBV12-5, the J call TRBJ2-7; TRBD2 might be the D (6 bases). Trimming stripped 8 bases from V and 5 bases from J, with 28 bases between. Germline-derived CDR1 and CDR2 are LGHNT and FRNRAP. The CDR3 runs 17 residues.

The chain carries TRBV7-2 and TRBJ2-3, with TRBD2 as a possible D gene (6 bases). The CDR3 totals 13 residues. V lost 1 base and J lost 7, with 9 bases in between. The germline V gene encodes CDR1 SGHTA and CDR2 FQGNSA. CDR3 coding DNA: TGTGCCAGCAGCTTAGGGGGGACTTATACGCAGTATTTT. It is translated as CASSLGGTYTQYF.

The chain is built from TRBV2 and TRBJ2-4; 7 positions agree with TRBD2. This CDR3 has 23 amino acids. The V segment lost 1 base and the J segment 0 bases; nucleotides outside the gene matches: 24. The germline V gene has CDR1 SNHLY and CDR2 FYNNEI. The chain's CDR3 is CASSEGFFVGDSRLAIAKNIQYF. Written as DNA, the CDR3 is TGTGCCAGCAGTGAAGGATTTTTTGTCGGGGATTCGAGACTAGCTATAGCCAAAAACATTCAGTACTTC.

This chain links TRBV5-5 with TRBJ2-1, with D possibly being TRBD2 (6 bases). Germline V gene data show CDR1 as SGHKS and CDR2 as YYEKEE (reference sequence). Trimming removed 4 bases at V and 0 bases at J, with 11 bases between. The CDR3 sequence is 15 residues long. The CDR3 here is CASSPGTPSYNEQFF. The CDR3 nucleotides read TGTGCCAGCAGCCCCGGGACTCCCTCCTACAATGAGCAGTTCTTC.